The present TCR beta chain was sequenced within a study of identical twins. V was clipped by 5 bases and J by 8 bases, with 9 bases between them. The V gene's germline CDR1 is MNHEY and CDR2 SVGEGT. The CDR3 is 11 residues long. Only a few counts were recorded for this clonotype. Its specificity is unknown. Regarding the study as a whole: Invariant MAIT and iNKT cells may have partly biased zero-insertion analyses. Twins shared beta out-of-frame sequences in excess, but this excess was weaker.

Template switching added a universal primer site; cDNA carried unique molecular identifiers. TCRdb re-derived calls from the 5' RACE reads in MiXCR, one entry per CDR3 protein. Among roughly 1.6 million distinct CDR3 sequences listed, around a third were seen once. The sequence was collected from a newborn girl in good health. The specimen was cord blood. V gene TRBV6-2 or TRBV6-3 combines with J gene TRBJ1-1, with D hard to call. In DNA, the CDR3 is TGTGCCAGCAGTCAGTCCAGAGAAGCTTTCTTT. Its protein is CASSQSREAFF.